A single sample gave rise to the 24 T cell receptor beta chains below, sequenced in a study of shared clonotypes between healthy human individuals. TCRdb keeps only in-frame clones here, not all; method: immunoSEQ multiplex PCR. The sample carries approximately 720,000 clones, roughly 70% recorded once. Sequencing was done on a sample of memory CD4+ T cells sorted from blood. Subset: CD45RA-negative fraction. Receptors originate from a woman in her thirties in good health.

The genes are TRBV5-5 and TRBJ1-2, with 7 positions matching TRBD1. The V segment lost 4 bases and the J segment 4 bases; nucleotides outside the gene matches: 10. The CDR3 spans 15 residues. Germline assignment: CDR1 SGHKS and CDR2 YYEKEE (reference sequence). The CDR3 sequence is CASSQVSGQTYGYTF. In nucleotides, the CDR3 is TGTGCCAGCAGCCAAGTTTCGGGACAGACCTATGGCTACACCTTC.

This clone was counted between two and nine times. CDR3 DNA sequence: TGCGCCAGCAGCCAAGATTGGCGGGACAGTAAACTGTTTTTT. Residues: CASSQDWRDSKLFF. This chain connects TRBV4-1 to TRBJ1-4; 7 nucleotides line up with TRBD1. J gave up 11 bases and V 0 bases, and 6 bases lay outside the gene matches. The CDR3 totals 14 residues. CDR1 and CDR2 from the germline V gene are MGHRA and YSYEKL.

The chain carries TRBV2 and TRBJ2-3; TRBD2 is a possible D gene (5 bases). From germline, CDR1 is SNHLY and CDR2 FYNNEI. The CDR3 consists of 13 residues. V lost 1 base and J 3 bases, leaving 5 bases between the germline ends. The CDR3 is CASSEGRTDTQYF. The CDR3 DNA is TGTGCCAGCAGTGAAGGGAGGACAGATACGCAGTATTTT.

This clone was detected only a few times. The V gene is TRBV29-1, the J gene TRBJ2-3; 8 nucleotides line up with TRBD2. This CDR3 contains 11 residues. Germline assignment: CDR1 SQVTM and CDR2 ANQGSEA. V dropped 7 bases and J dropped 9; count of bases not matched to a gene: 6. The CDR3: CSGSGRATQYF. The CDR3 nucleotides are TGCAGCGGAAGCGGGAGAGCGACGCAGTATTTT.

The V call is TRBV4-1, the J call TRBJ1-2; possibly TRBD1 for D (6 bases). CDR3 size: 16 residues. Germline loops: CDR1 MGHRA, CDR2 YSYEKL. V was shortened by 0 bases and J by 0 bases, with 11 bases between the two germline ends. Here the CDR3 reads CASSQEQGRANYGYTF. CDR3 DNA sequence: TGCGCCAGCAGCCAAGAACAGGGTAGGGCTAACTATGGCTACACCTTC.

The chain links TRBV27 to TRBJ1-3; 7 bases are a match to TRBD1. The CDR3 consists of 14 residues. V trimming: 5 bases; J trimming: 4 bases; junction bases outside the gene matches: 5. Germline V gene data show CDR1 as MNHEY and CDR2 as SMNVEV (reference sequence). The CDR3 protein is CASSIQGPGNTIYF. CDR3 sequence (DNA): TGTGCCAGCAGTATACAGGGGCCCGGAAACACCATATATTTT.

The CDR3 nucleotides read TGCGCCAGCAGCTTGGGACAGGTCTCCGCACGAGGGGAGCTGTTTTTT. Residues: CASSLGQVSARGELFF. The V call is TRBV5-1, the J call TRBJ2-2, with TRBD1 as a possible D gene (6 bases). CDR3 length equals 16 residues. The V gene's germline CDR1 is SGHRS and CDR2 YFSETQ. The V gene lost 0 bases and the J gene lost 8 bases, with 17 bases spanning the gap.

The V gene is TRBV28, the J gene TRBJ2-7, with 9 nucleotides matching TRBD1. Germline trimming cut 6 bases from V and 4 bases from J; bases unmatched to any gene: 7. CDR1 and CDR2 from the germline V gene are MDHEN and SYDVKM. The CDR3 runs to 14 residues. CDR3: CASRPGTGRYEQYF. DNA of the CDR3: TGTGCCAGCAGACCCGGGACAGGGAGGTACGAGCAGTACTTC.

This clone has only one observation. CDR3 residues: CASSIASVGQPQHF. The CDR3 region has the DNA TGTGCCAGTAGTATAGCGAGCGTAGGACAGCCCCAGCATTTT. This chain connects TRBV19 to TRBJ1-5; no firm D call. The CDR3 length is 14 residues. Between the trimmed V and J ends, which lost 1 base and 7 bases, there was a span of 11 bases. Germline V gene data show CDR1 as LNHDA and CDR2 as SQIVND (reference sequence).

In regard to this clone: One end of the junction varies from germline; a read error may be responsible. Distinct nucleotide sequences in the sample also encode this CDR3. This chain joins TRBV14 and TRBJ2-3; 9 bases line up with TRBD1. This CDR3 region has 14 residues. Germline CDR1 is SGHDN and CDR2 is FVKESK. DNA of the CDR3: TGTGCTAGCAGCCTAAGACAGGGGGCAGATACGCAGTATTTT. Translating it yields CASSLRQGADTQYF. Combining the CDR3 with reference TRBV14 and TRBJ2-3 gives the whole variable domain EAGVTQFPSHSVIEKGQTVTLRCDPISGHDNLYWYRRVMGKEIKFLLHFVKESKQDESGMPNNRFLAERTGGTYSTLKVQPAELEDSGVYFCASSLRQGADTQYFGPGTRLTVL.

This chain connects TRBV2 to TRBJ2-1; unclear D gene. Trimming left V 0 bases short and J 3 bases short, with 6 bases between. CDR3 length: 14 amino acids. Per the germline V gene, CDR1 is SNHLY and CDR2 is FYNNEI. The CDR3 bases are TGTGCCAGCAGTGAAGCGCGTCTCTACAATGAGCAGTTCTTC. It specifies CASSEARLYNEQFF.

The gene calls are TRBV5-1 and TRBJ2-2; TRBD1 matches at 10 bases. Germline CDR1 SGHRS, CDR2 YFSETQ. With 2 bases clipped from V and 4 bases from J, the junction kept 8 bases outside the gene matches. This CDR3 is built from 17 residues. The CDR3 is CASSLTLGTGATGELFF. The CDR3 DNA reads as TGCGCCAGCAGCTTAACGTTAGGGACAGGGGCCACCGGGGAGCTGTTTTTT.

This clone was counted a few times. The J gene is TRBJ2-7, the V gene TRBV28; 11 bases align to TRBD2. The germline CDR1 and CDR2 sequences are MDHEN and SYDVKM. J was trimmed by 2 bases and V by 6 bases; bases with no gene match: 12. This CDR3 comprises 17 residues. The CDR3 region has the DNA TGTGCCAGCAGCCCGATGTTGTCTAGCGGGAGGACCTACGAGCAGTACTTC. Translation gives CASSPMLSSGRTYEQYF.

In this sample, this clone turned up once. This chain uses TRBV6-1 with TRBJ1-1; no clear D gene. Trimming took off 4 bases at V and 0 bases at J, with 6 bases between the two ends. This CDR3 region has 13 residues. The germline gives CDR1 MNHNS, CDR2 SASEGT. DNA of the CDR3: TGTGCCAGCAGTGGACGGATGAACACTGAAGCTTTCTTT. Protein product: CASSGRMNTEAFF.

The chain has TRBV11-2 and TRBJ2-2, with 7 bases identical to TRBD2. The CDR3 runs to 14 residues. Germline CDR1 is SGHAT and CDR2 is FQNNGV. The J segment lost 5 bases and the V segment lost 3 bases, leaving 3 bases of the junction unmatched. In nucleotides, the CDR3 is TGTGCCAGCAGCTTGGGCGGGAGTACCGGGGAGCTGTTTTTT. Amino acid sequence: CASSLGGSTGELFF. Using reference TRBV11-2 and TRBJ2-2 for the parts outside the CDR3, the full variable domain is EAGVAQSPRYKIIEKRQSVAFWCNPISGHATLYWYQQILGQGPKLLIQFQNNGVVDDSQLPKDRFSAERLKGVDSTLKIQPAKLEDSAVYLCASSLGGSTGELFFGEGSRLTVL.

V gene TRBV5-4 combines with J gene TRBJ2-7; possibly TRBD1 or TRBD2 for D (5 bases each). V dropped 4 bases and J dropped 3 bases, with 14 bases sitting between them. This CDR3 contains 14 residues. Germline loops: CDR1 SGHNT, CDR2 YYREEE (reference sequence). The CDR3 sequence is CASSQALGVYEQYF. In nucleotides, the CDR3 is TGTGCCAGCAGCCAAGCACTGGGGGTCTACGAGCAGTACTTC. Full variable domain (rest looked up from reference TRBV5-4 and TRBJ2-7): ETGVTQSPTHLIKTRGQQVTLRCSSQSGHNTVSWYQQALGQGPQFIFQYYREEENGRGNFPPRFSGLQFPNYSSELNVNALELDDSALYLCASSQALGVYEQYFGPGTRLTVT.

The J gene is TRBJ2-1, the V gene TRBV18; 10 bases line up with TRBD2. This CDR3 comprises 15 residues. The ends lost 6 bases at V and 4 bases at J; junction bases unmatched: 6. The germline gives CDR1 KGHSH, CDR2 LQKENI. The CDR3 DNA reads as TGTGCCAGCTCTAGGACTAGCGGCAGGTACAATGAGCAGTTCTTC. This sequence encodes CASSRTSGRYNEQFF.

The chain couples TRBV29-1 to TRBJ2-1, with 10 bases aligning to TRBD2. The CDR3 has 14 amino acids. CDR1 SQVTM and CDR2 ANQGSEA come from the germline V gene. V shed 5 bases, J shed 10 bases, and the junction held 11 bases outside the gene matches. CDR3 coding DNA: TGCAGCGTTTCGGTAGCGGGAGCGGGGGGGGAGCAGTTCTTC. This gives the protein CSVSVAGAGGEQFF.

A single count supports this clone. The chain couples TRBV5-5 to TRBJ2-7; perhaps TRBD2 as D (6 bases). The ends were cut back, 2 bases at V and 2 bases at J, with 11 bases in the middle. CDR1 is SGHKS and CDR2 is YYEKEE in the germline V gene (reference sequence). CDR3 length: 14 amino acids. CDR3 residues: CASSFFLATYEQYF. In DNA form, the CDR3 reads TGTGCCAGCAGCTTTTTCCTAGCGACCTACGAGCAGTACTTC.

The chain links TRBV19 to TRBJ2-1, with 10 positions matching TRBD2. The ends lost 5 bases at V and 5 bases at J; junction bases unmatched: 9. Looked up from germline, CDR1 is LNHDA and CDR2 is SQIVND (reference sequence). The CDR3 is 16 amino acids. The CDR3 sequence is CASSPWTSGEHNEQFF. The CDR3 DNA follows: TGTGCCAGTAGTCCCTGGACTAGCGGAGAACACAATGAGCAGTTCTTC.

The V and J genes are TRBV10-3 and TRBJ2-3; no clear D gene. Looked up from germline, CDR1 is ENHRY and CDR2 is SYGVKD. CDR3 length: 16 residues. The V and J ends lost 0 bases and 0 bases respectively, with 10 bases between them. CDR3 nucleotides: TGTGCCATCAGTGAGTCGAAGGCAGCTAGCACAGATACGCAGTATTTT. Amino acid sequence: CAISESKAASTDTQYF.

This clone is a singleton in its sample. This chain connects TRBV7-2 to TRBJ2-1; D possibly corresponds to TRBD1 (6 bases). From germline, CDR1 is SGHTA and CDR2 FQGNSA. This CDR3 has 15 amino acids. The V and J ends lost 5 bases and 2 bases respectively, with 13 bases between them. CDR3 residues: CASSTEGTTYNEQFF. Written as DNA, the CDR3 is TGTGCCAGCAGCACAGAGGGGACAACCTACAATGAGCAGTTCTTC.

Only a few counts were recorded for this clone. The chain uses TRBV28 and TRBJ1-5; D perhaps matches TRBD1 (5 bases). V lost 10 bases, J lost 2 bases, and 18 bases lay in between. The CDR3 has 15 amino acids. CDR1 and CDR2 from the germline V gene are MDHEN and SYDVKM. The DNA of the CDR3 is TGTGCCACGCTTAAGTGGGGGATCGGCAATCAGCCCCAGCATTTT. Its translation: CATLKWGIGNQPQHF. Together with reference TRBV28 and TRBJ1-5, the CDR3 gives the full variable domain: DVKVTQSSRYLVKRTGEKVFLECVQDMDHENMFWYRQDPGLGLRLIYFSYDVKMKEKGDIPEGYSVSREKKERFSLILESASTNQTSMYLCATLKWGIGNQPQHFGDGTRLSIL.

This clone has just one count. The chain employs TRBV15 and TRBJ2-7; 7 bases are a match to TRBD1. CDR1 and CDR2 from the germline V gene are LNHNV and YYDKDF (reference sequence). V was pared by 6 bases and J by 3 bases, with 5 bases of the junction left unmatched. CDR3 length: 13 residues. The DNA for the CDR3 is TGTGCCACCAGTCTACAGGGGTTCTACGAGCAGTACTTC. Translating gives CATSLQGFYEQYF.